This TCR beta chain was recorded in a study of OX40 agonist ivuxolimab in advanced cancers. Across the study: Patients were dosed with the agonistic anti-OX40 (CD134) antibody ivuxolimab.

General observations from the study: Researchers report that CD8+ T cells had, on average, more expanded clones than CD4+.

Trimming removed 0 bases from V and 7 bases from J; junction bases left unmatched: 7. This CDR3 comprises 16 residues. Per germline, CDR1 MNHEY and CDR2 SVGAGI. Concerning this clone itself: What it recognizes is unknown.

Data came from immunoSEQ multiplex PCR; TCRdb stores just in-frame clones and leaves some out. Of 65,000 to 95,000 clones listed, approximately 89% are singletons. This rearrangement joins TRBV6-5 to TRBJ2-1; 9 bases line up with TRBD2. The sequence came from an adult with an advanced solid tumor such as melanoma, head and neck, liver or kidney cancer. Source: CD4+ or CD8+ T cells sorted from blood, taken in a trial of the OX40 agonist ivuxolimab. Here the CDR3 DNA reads TGTGCCAGCAGTTACTCTGGTAGCGGGAGTAGGAATGAGCAGTTCTTC. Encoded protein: CASSYSGSGSRNEQFF.